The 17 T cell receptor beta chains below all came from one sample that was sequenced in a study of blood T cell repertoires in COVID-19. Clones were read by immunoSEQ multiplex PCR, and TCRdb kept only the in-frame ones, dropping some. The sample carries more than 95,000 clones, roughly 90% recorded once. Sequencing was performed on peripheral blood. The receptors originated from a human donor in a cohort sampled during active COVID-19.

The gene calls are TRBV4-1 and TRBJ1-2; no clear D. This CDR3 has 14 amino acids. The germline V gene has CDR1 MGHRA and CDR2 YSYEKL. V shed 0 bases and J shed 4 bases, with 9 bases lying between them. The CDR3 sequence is CASSQESAVYGYTF. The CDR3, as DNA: TGCGCCAGCAGCCAAGAGTCCGCAGTCTATGGCTACACCTTC.

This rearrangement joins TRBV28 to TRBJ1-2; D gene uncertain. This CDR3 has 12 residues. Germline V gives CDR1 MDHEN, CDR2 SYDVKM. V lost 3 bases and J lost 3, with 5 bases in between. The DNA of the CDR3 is TGTGCCAGCAGTTTCCGAGACTATGGCTACACCTTC. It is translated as CASSFRDYGYTF.

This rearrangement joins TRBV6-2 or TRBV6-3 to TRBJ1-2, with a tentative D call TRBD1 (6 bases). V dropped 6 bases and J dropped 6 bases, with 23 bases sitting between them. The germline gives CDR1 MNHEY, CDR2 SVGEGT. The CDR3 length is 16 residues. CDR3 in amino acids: CASSETRTGMRNGYTF. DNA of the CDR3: TGTGCCAGCAGCGAGACCAGAACAGGGATGCGTAATGGCTACACCTTC.

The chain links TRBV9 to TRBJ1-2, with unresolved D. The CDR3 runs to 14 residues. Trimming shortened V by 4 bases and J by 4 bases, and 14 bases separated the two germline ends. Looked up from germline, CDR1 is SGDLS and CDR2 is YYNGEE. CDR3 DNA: TGTGCCAGCAGCCTCGGACGCGGGATCTATGGCTACACCTTC. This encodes CASSLGRGIYGYTF.

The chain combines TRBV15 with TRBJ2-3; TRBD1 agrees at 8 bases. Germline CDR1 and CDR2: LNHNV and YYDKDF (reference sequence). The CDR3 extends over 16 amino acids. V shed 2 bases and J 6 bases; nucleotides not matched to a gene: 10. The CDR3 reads CATSRIRGQVHDTQYF. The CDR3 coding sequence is TGTGCCACCAGCAGAATCAGGGGGCAAGTACACGATACGCAGTATTTT.

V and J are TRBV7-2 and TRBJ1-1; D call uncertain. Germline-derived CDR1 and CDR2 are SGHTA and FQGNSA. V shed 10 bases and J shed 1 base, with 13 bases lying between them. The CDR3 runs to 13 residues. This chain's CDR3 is CATCGLPNTEAFF. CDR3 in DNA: TGTGCCACCTGTGGGCTTCCGAACACTGAAGCTTTCTTT.

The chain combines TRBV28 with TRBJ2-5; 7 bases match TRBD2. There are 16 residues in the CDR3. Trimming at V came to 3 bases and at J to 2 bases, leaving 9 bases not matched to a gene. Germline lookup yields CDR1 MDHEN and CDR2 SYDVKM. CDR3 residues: CASSFGGSSHQETQYF. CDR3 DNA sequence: TGTGCCAGCAGTTTCGGGGGGTCGAGTCATCAAGAGACCCAGTACTTC. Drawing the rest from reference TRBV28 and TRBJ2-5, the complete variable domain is DVKVTQSSRYLVKRTGEKVFLECVQDMDHENMFWYRQDPGLGLRLIYFSYDVKMKEKGDIPEGYSVSREKKERFSLILESASTNQTSMYLCASSFGGSSHQETQYFGPGTRLLVL.

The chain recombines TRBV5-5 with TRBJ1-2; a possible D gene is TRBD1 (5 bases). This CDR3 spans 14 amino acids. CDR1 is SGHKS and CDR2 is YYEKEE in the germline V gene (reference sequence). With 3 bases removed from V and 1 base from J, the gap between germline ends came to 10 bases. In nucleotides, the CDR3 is TGTGCCAGCAGCTCCCGAGACAGTAACTATGGCTACACCTTC. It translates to CASSSRDSNYGYTF.

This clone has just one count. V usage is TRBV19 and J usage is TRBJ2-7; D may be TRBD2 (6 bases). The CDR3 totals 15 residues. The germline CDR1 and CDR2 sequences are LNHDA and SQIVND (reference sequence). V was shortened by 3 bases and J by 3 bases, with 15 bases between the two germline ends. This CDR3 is CASSITAGGLYEQYF. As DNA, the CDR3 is TGTGCCAGTAGTATCACAGCCGGGGGTCTCTACGAGCAGTACTTC.

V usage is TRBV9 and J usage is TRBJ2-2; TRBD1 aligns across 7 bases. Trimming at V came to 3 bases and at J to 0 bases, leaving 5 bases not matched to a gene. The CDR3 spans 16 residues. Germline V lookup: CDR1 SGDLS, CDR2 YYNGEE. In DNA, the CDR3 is TGTGCCAGCAGCGACAGGGGATTTGCGAACACCGGGGAGCTGTTTTTT. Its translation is CASSDRGFANTGELFF.

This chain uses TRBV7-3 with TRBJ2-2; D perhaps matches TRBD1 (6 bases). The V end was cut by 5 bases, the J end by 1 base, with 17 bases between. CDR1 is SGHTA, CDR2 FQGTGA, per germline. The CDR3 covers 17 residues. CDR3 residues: CASSGIGGRQNTGELFF. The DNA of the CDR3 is TGTGCCAGCAGCGGTATAGGGGGACGGCAGAACACCGGGGAGCTGTTTTTT.

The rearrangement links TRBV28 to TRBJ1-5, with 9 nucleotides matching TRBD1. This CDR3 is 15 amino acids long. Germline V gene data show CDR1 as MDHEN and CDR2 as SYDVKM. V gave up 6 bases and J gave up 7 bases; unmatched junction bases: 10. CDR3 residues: CASSPGQGRWQPQHF. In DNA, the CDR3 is TGTGCCAGCAGCCCCGGACAGGGGAGGTGGCAGCCCCAGCATTTT. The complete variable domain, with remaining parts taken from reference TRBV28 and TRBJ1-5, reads DVKVTQSSRYLVKRTGEKVFLECVQDMDHENMFWYRQDPGLGLRLIYFSYDVKMKEKGDIPEGYSVSREKKERFSLILESASTNQTSMYLCASSPGQGRWQPQHFGDGTRLSIL.

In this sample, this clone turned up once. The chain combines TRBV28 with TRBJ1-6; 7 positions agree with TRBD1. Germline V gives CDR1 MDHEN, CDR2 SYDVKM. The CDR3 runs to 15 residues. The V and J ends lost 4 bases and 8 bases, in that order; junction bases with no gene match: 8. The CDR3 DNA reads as TGTGCCAGCAGTTCCGGACAGGTTTCCTATTCACCCCTCCACTTT. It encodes CASSSGQVSYSPLHF. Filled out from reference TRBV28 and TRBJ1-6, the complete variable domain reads DVKVTQSSRYLVKRTGEKVFLECVQDMDHENMFWYRQDPGLGLRLIYFSYDVKMKEKGDIPEGYSVSREKKERFSLILESASTNQTSMYLCASSSGQVSYSPLHFGNGTRLTVT.

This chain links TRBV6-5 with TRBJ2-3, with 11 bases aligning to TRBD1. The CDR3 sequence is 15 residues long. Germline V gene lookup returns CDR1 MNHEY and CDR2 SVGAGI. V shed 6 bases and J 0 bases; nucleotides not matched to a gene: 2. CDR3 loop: CASRGTGGSTDTQYF. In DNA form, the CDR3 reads TGTGCCAGCAGGGGGACAGGGGGAAGCACAGATACGCAGTATTTT.

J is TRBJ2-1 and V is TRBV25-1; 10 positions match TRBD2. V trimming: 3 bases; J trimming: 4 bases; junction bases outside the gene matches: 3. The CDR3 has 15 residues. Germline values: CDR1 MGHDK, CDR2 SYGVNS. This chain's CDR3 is CASSEGLAWYNEQFF. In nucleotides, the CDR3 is TGTGCCAGCAGTGAGGGACTAGCGTGGTACAATGAGCAGTTCTTC.

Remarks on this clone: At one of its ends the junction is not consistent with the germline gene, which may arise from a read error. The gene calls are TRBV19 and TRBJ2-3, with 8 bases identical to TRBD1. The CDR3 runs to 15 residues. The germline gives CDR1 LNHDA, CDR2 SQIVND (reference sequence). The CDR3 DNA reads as TGTGCCAGTGGTATAGCACAGGGGGAGGCGGATACGCAGTATTTT. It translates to CASGIAQGEADTQYF.

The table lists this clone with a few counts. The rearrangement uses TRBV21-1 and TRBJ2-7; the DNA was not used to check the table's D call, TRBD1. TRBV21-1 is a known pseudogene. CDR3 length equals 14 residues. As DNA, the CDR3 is TGTGCCAGCAGCACCCGGACAGGGCCGAACGAGCAGTACTTC. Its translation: CASSTRTGPNEQYF.